The clone carrying this T cell receptor (beta chain) was counted a few times. Other DNA sequences from this sample encode an identical CDR3 as well. Trimming removed 6 bases from V and 5 bases from J; junction bases left unmatched: 3. The length of the CDR3 is 14 residues. Germline CDR1 is WSHSY and CDR2 is SAAADI. The data derive from a study of cytomegalovirus exposure and HLA in healthy donors. Primers: 60 Vbeta forward and 13 Jbeta reverse. Assay: immunoSEQ multiplex PCR; the TCRdb copy retains only in-frame clones and omits some. The table includes approximately 170,000 clones, almost 75% detected once.

This clonotype was sampled from a woman in her late teens or twenties in good health and CMV-seropositive. Sequencing was done on a sample of PBMCs. The rearrangement joins TRBV10-2 to TRBJ2-5, with TRBD2 matching over 13 bases. The CDR3: CASSLTSGGETQYF. The DNA for the CDR3 is TGCGCCAGCAGCCTGACTAGCGGGGGGGAGACCCAGTACTTC.